A single sample gave rise to the 5 T cell receptor beta chains below, sequenced in a study of graft-versus-host responses after intestinal transplantation. The table came from immunoSEQ multiplex PCR; TCRdb's copy has only in-frame clones and leaves some out. Altogether some 25,000 clones are present, 85% to 95% being singletons, with the ten largest covering 0.5% to 0.65%. Sequencing used PBMCs, obtained 18 days after transplant. Source of these receptors: a human patient who received an intestinal transplant, so some T cells may come from the graft donor.

This rearrangement joins TRBV4-1 to TRBJ2-7, with TRBD1 matching 8 bases. Trimming cost V 3 bases and J 6 bases; bases outside gene matches: 19. The CDR3 spans 18 residues. Germline values: CDR1 MGHRA, CDR2 YSYEKL. The CDR3 reads CASSQAAWRQGAAGEQYF. In nucleotides, the CDR3 is TGCGCCAGCAGCCAGGCAGCCTGGAGGCAGGGGGCGGCGGGCGAGCAGTACTTC.

The chain joins TRBV6-5 to TRBJ1-5; no definite D call. CDR1 and CDR2 from the germline V gene are MNHEY and SVGAGI. V was clipped by 11 bases and J by 4 bases, with 9 bases between them. The CDR3 loop spans 11 amino acids. The CDR3 DNA reads as TGTGCCTCCGGGAGGAATCAGCCCCAGCATTTT. It yields the protein CASGRNQPQHF.

The chain carries TRBV5-6 and TRBJ2-1; D is uncertain. The CDR3 runs 11 residues. Trimming cost V 1 base and J 8 bases, with 4 bases left between them. The germline V gene has CDR1 SGHDT and CDR2 YYEEEE. Here the CDR3 DNA reads TGTGCCAGCAGCTTGAGTGATGAGCAGTTCTTC. Amino acid sequence: CASSLSDEQFF.

The V and J genes are TRBV5-1 and TRBJ2-2; D might be TRBD1 or TRBD2, each matching 5 bases. Germline loops: CDR1 SGHRS, CDR2 YFSETQ. The V end lost 5 bases, the J end lost 1 base, and 15 bases lay between the germline ends. The CDR3 is 16 amino acids. The DNA of the CDR3 is TGCGCCAGCAGTTTGTCCGGGACGGTGAACACCGGGGAGCTGTTTTTT. Translation gives CASSLSGTVNTGELFF. Together with reference TRBV5-1 and TRBJ2-2, the CDR3 gives the full variable domain: KAGVTQTPRYLIKTRGQQVTLSCSPISGHRSVSWYQQTPGQGLQFLFEYFSETQRNKGNFPGRFSGRQFSNSRSEMNVSTLELGDSALYLCASSLSGTVNTGELFFGEGSRLTVL.

This chain links TRBV11-2 with TRBJ2-1; weak D call: TRBD2 (6 bases). This CDR3 contains 15 residues. The V end was cut by 5 bases, the J end by 3 bases, with 14 bases between. From germline, CDR1 is SGHAT and CDR2 FQNNGV. The CDR3 DNA reads TGTGCCAGCAGCCAACTCGGGGGTAACTACAATGAGCAGTTCTTC. This codes for CASSQLGGNYNEQFF. The variable domain in full, with the rest retrieved from reference TRBV11-2 and TRBJ2-1, is EAGVAQSPRYKIIEKRQSVAFWCNPISGHATLYWYQQILGQGPKLLIQFQNNGVVDDSQLPKDRFSAERLKGVDSTLKIQPAKLEDSAVYLCASSQLGGNYNEQFFGPGTRLTVL.